The 10 T cell receptor beta chains reported below all come from one sample, sequenced in a study of blood T cell repertoires in COVID-19 (dated by TCRdb to about 2020). Libraries were built with the immunoSEQ multiplex PCR assay. This is the immuneACCESS table as TCRdb keeps it, with only in-frame sequences that have V and J called. A part of the clones is gone; compared with another copy, unresolved V genes explain less than half, and the rest is unexplained. The sample yields approximately 70,000 clones; about 91% were counted once. About 12% of the sample goes to the ten largest clones. Sequencing was done on a sample of peripheral blood. The source is a human donor with active COVID-19. The donor label of this sample is uncertain.

The chain employs TRBV11-2 and TRBJ1-2, with TRBD1 matching 11 bases. V lost 5 bases, J lost 7 bases, and 9 bases stayed unmatched. This CDR3 region has 15 residues. CDR1 and CDR2 (germline): SGHAT, FQNNGV. This CDR3 is CASSHGQGAVGGYTF. The DNA for the CDR3 is TGTGCCAGCAGCCACGGACAGGGGGCGGTTGGTGGCTACACCTTC.

This clone has a single count. The rearrangement links TRBV20-1 to TRBJ1-4; no firm D call. Trimming cost V 6 bases and J 8 bases, with 7 bases left between them. The length of the CDR3 is 10 residues. Germline V gene data show CDR1 as DFQATT and CDR2 as SNEGSKA (reference sequence). CDR3 coding DNA: TGCAGTGCCTCAGAAGAAAAACTGTTTTTT. Its protein product is CSASEEKLFF.

V usage is TRBV7-2 and J usage is TRBJ2-1; D gene uncertain. The CDR3 length is 15 residues. The V and J ends lost 5 bases and 0 bases respectively, with 11 bases between them. CDR1 and CDR2 from the germline V gene are SGHTA and FQGNSA. The CDR3 here is CASSVEESSYNEQFF. CDR3 nucleotides: TGTGCCAGCAGCGTCGAGGAGAGCTCCTACAATGAGCAGTTCTTC. Full variable domain (rest looked up from reference TRBV7-2 and TRBJ2-1): GAGVSQSPSNKVTEKGKDVELRCDPISGHTALYWYRQSLGQGLEFLIYFQGNSAPDKSGLPSDRFSAERTGGSVSTLTIQRTQQEDSAVYLCASSVEESSYNEQFFGPGTRLTVL.

The chain links TRBV11-3 to TRBJ1-1, with 12 positions matching TRBD1. Germline assignment: CDR1 SGHNT and CDR2 YENEEA. V was pared by 5 bases and J by 0 bases, with 4 bases of the junction left unmatched. The CDR3 covers 16 residues. CDR3: CASSAGTGGLNTEAFF. The CDR3 nucleotides are TGTGCCAGCAGCGCCGGGACAGGGGGCTTGAACACTGAAGCTTTCTTT.

This clone was picked up a small number of times. This chain uses TRBV18 with TRBJ1-2; 12 nucleotides agree with TRBD1. The CDR3 covers 13 residues. V was pared by 3 bases and J by 8 bases, with 1 base of the junction left unmatched. Germline CDR1 reads KGHSH; CDR2 reads LQKENI. The CDR3 nucleotides read TGTGCCAGCTCACCGGGGACAGGGGGCGGCTACACCTTC. This sequence encodes CASSPGTGGGYTF.

The chain links TRBV19 to TRBJ1-1; tentatively, D is TRBD1 (5 bases). Trimming removed 1 base from V and 1 base from J, with 13 bases in between. The germline gives CDR1 LNHDA, CDR2 SQIVND (reference sequence). The CDR3 is 16 amino acids. The CDR3 protein is CASSIGSLTANTEAFF. The CDR3 DNA follows: TGTGCCAGTAGTATAGGTTCCCTGACAGCGAACACTGAAGCTTTCTTT.

The chain joins TRBV27 to TRBJ2-1; a possible D gene is TRBD1 (6 bases). V lost 6 bases and J 13 bases, leaving 16 bases between the germline ends. In germline, CDR1 is MNHEY, CDR2 SMNVEV (reference sequence). The CDR3 spans 12 residues. This CDR3 is CASSNPRQVQFF. CDR3 sequence (DNA): TGTGCCAGCAGCAATCCCCGACAGGTTCAGTTCTTC.

A single count supports this clone. The chain combines TRBV9 with TRBJ2-3; 14 nucleotides align to TRBD2. The V and J ends lost 2 bases and 5 bases, in that order; junction bases with no gene match: 4. Germline loops: CDR1 SGDLS, CDR2 YYNGEE. The CDR3 is 16 amino acids. The DNA for the CDR3 is TGTGCCAGCAGCGTCGGACTAGCGGGAGGAGGAGATACGCAGTATTTT. Residues: CASSVGLAGGGDTQYF. Supplemented by reference TRBV9 and TRBJ2-3, the full variable domain reads DSGVTQTPKHLITATGQRVTLRCSPRSGDLSVYWYQQSLDQGLQFLIQYYNGEERAKGNILERFSAQQFPDLHSELNLSSLELGDSALYFCASSVGLAGGGDTQYFGPGTRLTVL.

The V call is TRBV12-3 or TRBV12-4, the J call TRBJ2-5; 10 bases match TRBD1. The CDR3 length is 13 residues. The V and J ends lost 6 bases and 2 bases, in that order; junction bases with no gene match: 0. Written as DNA, the CDR3 is TGTGCCAGCAGGGGACAGGGGCAAGAGACCCAGTACTTC. Amino acid sequence: CASRGQGQETQYF.

The gene calls are TRBV5-6 and TRBJ2-7; D unclear. This CDR3 region has 15 residues. The germline CDR1 and CDR2 sequences are SGHDT and YYEEEE. The V gene lost 3 bases and the J gene lost 4 bases, with 17 bases spanning the gap. This chain's CDR3 is CASSSLLAVGYEQYF. CDR3 DNA sequence: TGTGCCAGCAGCTCCCTGTTGGCCGTCGGGTACGAGCAGTACTTC.